The entry below gives a single T cell receptor beta chain sequence along with its context. The data derive from a study of CD8 T cells in Susac syndrome. Random hexamers were used to reverse transcribe the RNA input (roughly 0.5 to 1 ug). With immunoSEQ multiplex PCR, TCR beta CDR3 was amplified across 54 Vbeta and 13 Jbeta. TCRdb itself ran the immunoSEQ multiplex PCR reads through MiXCR, one entry per CDR3 protein. The sample lists fewer than 150,000 distinct CDR3 sequences; under 95% were seen once. CDR3 size: 14 residues. Deletions cut 2 bases from V and 5 bases from J, with 15 bases between. Germline assignment: CDR1 GTSNPN and CDR2 SVGIG (reference sequence).

The TCR originated in a human donor with multiple sclerosis. Sequencing was carried out using CD8+ T cells from PBMCs. The chain carries TRBV30 and TRBJ2-5, with D tentatively TRBD1 or TRBD2 (5 bases each). In DNA, the CDR3 is TGTGCCTGGAGTCTCCAGGGCGGGTTGGAGACCCAGTACTTC. It specifies CAWSLQGGLETQYF.